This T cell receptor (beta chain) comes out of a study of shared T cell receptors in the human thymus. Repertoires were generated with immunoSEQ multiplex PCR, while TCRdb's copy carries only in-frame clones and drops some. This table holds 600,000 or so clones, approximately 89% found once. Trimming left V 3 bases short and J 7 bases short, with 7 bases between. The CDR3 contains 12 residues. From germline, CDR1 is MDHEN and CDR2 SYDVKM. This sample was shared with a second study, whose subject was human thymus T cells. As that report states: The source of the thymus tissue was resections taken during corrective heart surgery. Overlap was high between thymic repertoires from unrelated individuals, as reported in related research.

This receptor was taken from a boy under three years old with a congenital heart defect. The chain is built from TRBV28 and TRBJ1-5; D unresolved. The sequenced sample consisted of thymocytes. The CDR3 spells CASSLRQQPQHF. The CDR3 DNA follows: TGTGCCAGCAGTTTGCGGCAACAGCCCCAGCATTTT.